The clone carrying this T cell receptor beta chain was seen only a few times. The target antigen is unknown. Method: immunoSEQ multiplex PCR; TCRdb's copy keeps in-frame clones and lacks some. The profile covers around 77,000 clones, with roughly 85% appearing a single time and about 2.5% taken by the ten largest. This CDR3 has 14 residues. The germline V and J ends were trimmed by 2 bases and 3 bases, with 11 bases remaining between them. Germline V gene sequence: CDR1 SGDLS, CDR2 YYNGEE. The data are from a study of radiation and T cells in renal cell carcinoma. The time point is: blood 4 weeks post-SBRT, at nephrectomy. Treatment meaning: 15 Gy SBRT to primary tumor, nephrectomy 4 weeks later. Nephrectomy followed 15 Gy stereotactic body radiation by 4 weeks. After SBRT, blood was collected at 2 and 4 weeks, plus baseline. Study results and limitations: No pretreatment tumor biopsies were available for baseline clonotypes.

Sample: blood, taken from a patient whose treatment included radiotherapy and nephrectomy. This TCR was recovered from a woman aged 55-70 years with renal cell carcinoma. V gene TRBV9 combines with J gene TRBJ1-1; D not resolved. The CDR3 DNA is TGTGCCAGCAGCGTGGGATTGGAGGACACTGAAGCTTTCTTT. It specifies CASSVGLEDTEAFF.